The T cell receptor beta chain under discussion was sequenced for a study of T cell changes during pregnancy in multiple sclerosis. Germline assignment: CDR1 SGHRS and CDR2 YFSETQ. The CDR3 extends over 15 amino acids. Trimming at V came to 4 bases and at J to 3 bases, leaving 7 bases not matched to a gene. Using immunoSEQ multiplex PCR, the repertoire was profiled, and TCRdb retains in-frame clones only, with some absent. The sample records roughly 48,000 clones, 80% to 95% being singletons. The rearrangement uses TRBV5-1 and TRBJ1-5; 7 nucleotides align to TRBD1. The sample in question was CD4+ T cells from peripheral blood mononuclear cells, obtained in the second trimester of pregnancy. The clonotype originates from a female donor in good health, enrolled as a control in a pregnancy study. The CDR3 reads CASSPMTGLNQPQHF. The DNA of the CDR3 is TGCGCCAGCAGCCCGATGACAGGGCTCAATCAGCCCCAGCATTTT.